This passage covers 8 T cell receptor beta chains from one sample sequenced in a study of T cell responses to AZD1222 COVID-19 vaccine. Profiled with immunoSEQ multiplex PCR; TCRdb holds only in-frame clones, not every one. This sample has about 80,000 clones, with around 90% found just once. The starting material was peripheral blood, obtained on day 0 of AZD1222 vaccination. The origin of the receptors is an adult in good health.

V usage is TRBV29-1 and J usage is TRBJ2-3, with 8 bases fitting TRBD2. The CDR3 is made up of 14 amino acids. CDR1 is SQVTM and CDR2 is ANQGSEA in the germline V gene. The J segment lost 2 bases and the V segment lost 7 bases, leaving 8 bases of the junction unmatched. DNA of the CDR3: TGCAGCGCCCCCCGGGGGGGGTCCACAGATACGCAGTATTTT. Translation: CSAPRGGSTDTQYF.

Here the CDR3 reads CATTSSGTSYEQYF. The CDR3 DNA reads as TGTGCCACCACGAGCTCCGGGACGTCGTACGAGCAGTACTTC. This rearrangement joins TRBV24-1 to TRBJ2-7; D possibly uses TRBD1 or TRBD2 (5 bases each). V was clipped by 8 bases and J by 4 bases, with 17 bases between them. There are 14 residues in the CDR3. Germline CDR1 reads KGHDR; CDR2 reads SFDVKD.

The rearrangement links TRBV18 to TRBJ2-3; D is possibly TRBD2 (6 bases). Per germline, CDR1 KGHSH and CDR2 LQKENI. The CDR3 is made up of 14 amino acids. V was cut by 1 base and J by 2 bases, with 7 bases left in between. CDR3 DNA sequence: TGTGCCAGCTCACCACGGCGGGACACAGATACGCAGTATTTT. Protein sequence: CASSPRRDTDTQYF.

V and J are TRBV11-2 and TRBJ2-1; D uncertain. Trimming removed 2 bases at V and 2 bases at J, with 10 bases between. The CDR3 spans 15 residues. CDR1 is SGHAT, CDR2 FQNNGV, per germline. The chain's CDR3 is CASSLSGLPYNEQFF. CDR3 DNA: TGTGCCAGCAGCTTATCTGGGTTACCCTACAATGAGCAGTTCTTC.

This chain connects TRBV18 to TRBJ1-2, with TRBD1 as a possible D gene (5 bases). The CDR3 is 17 amino acids. Trimming pared 0 bases from V and 2 bases from J, leaving 16 bases between. Germline V gives CDR1 KGHSH, CDR2 LQKENI. CDR3: CASSPPGTGAGNYGYTF. The CDR3 nucleotides are TGTGCCAGCTCACCACCAGGGACTGGGGCTGGAAACTATGGCTACACCTTC.

The rearrangement links TRBV5-1 to TRBJ2-7; unclear D gene. This CDR3 contains 12 residues. V was cut by 9 bases and J by 1 base, with 11 bases left in between. Germline V gives CDR1 SGHRS, CDR2 YFSETQ. This CDR3 is CATPRLSYEQYF. CDR3 bases: TGCGCCACCCCCAGACTGTCCTACGAGCAGTACTTC.

V and J are TRBV7-6 and TRBJ1-3; D may be TRBD1 (5 bases). Germline V gives CDR1 SGHVS, CDR2 FNYEAQ. The CDR3 totals 16 residues. Trimming left V 5 bases short and J 1 base short, with 15 bases between. The CDR3 here is CASSKDPDISGNTIYF. The CDR3 DNA reads TGTGCCAGCAGCAAAGACCCGGACATATCTGGAAACACCATATATTTT.

This clone was recorded once. The V gene is TRBV12-1, the J gene TRBJ2-5; the table assigns TRBD1, which was not confirmed against the DNA. TRBV12-1 corresponds to a pseudogene. This CDR3 has 17 amino acids. CDR3 bases: TGTGCCAGCAGCTTTCATCCGGACAGGGGATTTGGGGAGACCCAGTACTTC. It specifies CASSFHPDRGFGETQYF.